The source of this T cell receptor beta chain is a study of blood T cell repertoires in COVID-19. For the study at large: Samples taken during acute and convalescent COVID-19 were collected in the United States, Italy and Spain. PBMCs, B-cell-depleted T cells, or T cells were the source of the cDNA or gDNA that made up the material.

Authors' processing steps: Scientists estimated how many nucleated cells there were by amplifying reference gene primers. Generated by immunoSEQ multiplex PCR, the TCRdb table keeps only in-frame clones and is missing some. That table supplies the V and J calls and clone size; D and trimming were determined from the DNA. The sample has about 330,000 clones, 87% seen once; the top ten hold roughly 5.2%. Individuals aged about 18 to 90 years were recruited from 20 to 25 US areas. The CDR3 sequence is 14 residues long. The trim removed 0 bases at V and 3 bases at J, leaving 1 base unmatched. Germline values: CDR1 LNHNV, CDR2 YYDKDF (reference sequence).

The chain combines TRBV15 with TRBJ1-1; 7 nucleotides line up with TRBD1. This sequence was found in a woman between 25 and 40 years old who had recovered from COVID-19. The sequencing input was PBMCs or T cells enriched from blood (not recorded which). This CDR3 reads CATSRDTGDTEAFF. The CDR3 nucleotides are TGTGCCACCAGCAGAGATACAGGGGACACTGAAGCTTTCTTT. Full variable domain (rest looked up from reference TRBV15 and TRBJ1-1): DAMVIQNPRYQVTQFGKPVTLSCSQTLNHNVMYWYQQKSSQAPKLLFHYYDKDFNNEADTPDNFQSRRPNTSFCFLDIRSPGLGDTAMYLCATSRDTGDTEAFFGQGTRLTVV.